These 29 T cell receptor beta chains came from one sample sequenced in a study of cytotoxic CD8 clonotypes in ibrutinib-treated CLL. Some clones are missing from TCRdb's copy, which holds only in-frame ones; the method was immunoSEQ multiplex PCR. Among 130,000 or so clones listed, roughly 80% were seen once. The sample here was PBMCs, taken after 24 months of ibrutinib treatment. The receptors stem from a human donor with chronic lymphocytic leukemia.

The chain is built from TRBV6-5 and TRBJ1-5; D call uncertain. From germline, CDR1 is MNHEY and CDR2 SVGAGI. The CDR3 runs to 15 residues. V lost 6 bases, J lost 7 bases, and 19 bases lay in between. The CDR3 DNA is TGTGCCAGCAGCCCAGAAGAGGGTTTTGGGCAGCCCCAGCATTTT. Translating it yields CASSPEEGFGQPQHF.

This chain joins TRBV5-8 and TRBJ1-6; TRBD1 might be the D (5 bases). V dropped 3 bases and J dropped 7 bases, with 17 bases sitting between them. CDR1 is SGHTS, CDR2 YDEGEE, per germline. The length of the CDR3 is 16 residues. The CDR3 here is CASSWTSLTLNSPLHF. DNA for the CDR3: TGTGCCAGCAGCTGGACATCCCTAACCCTAAATTCACCCCTCCACTTT.

The chain couples TRBV4-3 to TRBJ2-4; D possibly uses TRBD1 or TRBD2 (5 bases each). Germline CDR1 LGHNA, CDR2 YSLEER. V was shortened by 0 bases and J by 9 bases, with 12 bases between the two germline ends. The CDR3 is 14 amino acids. CDR3 amino acids: CASSQDGGRGIQYF. The CDR3 coding sequence is TGCGCCAGCAGCCAAGATGGGGGTCGCGGCATTCAGTACTTC.

V is TRBV5-1 and J is TRBJ2-7; 8 bases agree with TRBD1. The CDR3 length is 15 residues. Germline-derived CDR1 and CDR2 are SGHRS and YFSETQ. V shed 4 bases and J 4 bases; nucleotides not matched to a gene: 10. The chain's CDR3 is CASSDRQGSLYEQYF. CDR3 nucleotide sequence: TGCGCCAGCAGCGACCGACAGGGGTCTTTGTACGAGCAGTACTTC.

V is TRBV2 and J is TRBJ1-6, with 8 bases fitting TRBD1. V shed 7 bases and J 5 bases; nucleotides not matched to a gene: 7. The germline V gene encodes CDR1 SNHLY and CDR2 FYNNEI. This CDR3 has 15 residues. In DNA form, the CDR3 reads TGTGCCAGCACCCAGACAGGGGCAGATAATTCACCCCTCCACTTT. It yields the protein CASTQTGADNSPLHF.

The chain has TRBV7-2 and TRBJ1-5, with a weak D call TRBD1 (5 bases). Trimming removed 9 bases from V and 2 bases from J, with 14 bases in between. Looked up from germline, CDR1 is SGHTA and CDR2 is FQGNSA. This CDR3 spans 14 amino acids. CDR3 DNA sequence: TGTGCCAGTTCTCGGGGGGGTGGCAATCAGCCCCAGCATTTT. It yields the protein CASSRGGGNQPQHF.

The chain couples TRBV5-1 to TRBJ1-4; possible D gene TRBD1, 5 bases. Trimming cost V 0 bases and J 6 bases, with 15 bases left between them. The CDR3 runs 16 residues. Germline lookup yields CDR1 SGHRS and CDR2 YFSETQ. The CDR3 is CASSLGTRGGDEKLFF. For the CDR3, the DNA is TGCGCCAGCAGCTTGGGGACTCGAGGAGGGGATGAAAAACTGTTTTTT.

This clone was detected only once. V usage is TRBV7-8 and J usage is TRBJ1-1; TRBD1 agrees at 8 bases. The CDR3 runs to 16 residues. The germline CDR1 and CDR2 sequences are SGHVS and FQNEAQ. Trimming at V came to 5 bases and at J to 1 base, leaving 9 bases not matched to a gene. This chain's CDR3 is CASSRISDRANTEAFF. In nucleotides, the CDR3 is TGTGCCAGCAGCCGTATCTCGGACAGGGCGAACACTGAAGCTTTCTTT.

V and J are TRBV4-2 and TRBJ1-2; a possible D gene is TRBD1 (6 bases). CDR3 length: 15 amino acids. CDR1 and CDR2 (germline): LGHNA, YNFKEQ. Trimming took 0 bases from V and 7 from J, leaving 15 bases between them. The chain's CDR3 is CASSQDSDRLAGYTF. CDR3 sequence (DNA): TGTGCCAGCAGCCAAGATTCCGACAGGTTGGCTGGCTACACCTTC.

The V call is TRBV25-1, the J call TRBJ2-3, with TRBD1 as a possible D gene (6 bases). With 5 bases removed from V and 6 bases from J, the gap between germline ends came to 12 bases. Germline CDR1 is MGHDK and CDR2 is SYGVNS. CDR3 length: 13 residues. CDR3 protein: CASSPGTPDTQYF. The CDR3 DNA reads as TGTGCCAGCAGTCCCGGGACACCCGATACGCAGTATTTT.

This chain joins TRBV10-3 and TRBJ1-2, with D possibly being TRBD1 (5 bases). From germline, CDR1 is ENHRY and CDR2 SYGVKD. With 0 bases removed from V and 4 bases from J, the gap between germline ends came to 9 bases. The CDR3 runs 14 residues. As DNA, the CDR3 is TGTGCCATCAGTGAGTCGGCGGGGGGCTATGGCTACACCTTC. This codes for CAISESAGGYGYTF.

The chain carries TRBV9 and TRBJ1-6, with D perhaps matching TRBD1 (5 bases). Germline values: CDR1 SGDLS, CDR2 YYNGEE. The CDR3 has 15 residues. Trimming shortened V by 0 bases and J by 11 bases, and 15 bases separated the two germline ends. For the CDR3, the DNA is TGTGCCAGCAGCGTAGATTCAGGGCGGGGTGCACCCCTCCACTTT. Amino acids: CASSVDSGRGAPLHF.

Worth noting for this clone: The sample contains more than one DNA sequence encoding this CDR3. This chain connects TRBV18 to TRBJ1-1; TRBD1 aligns across 8 bases. This CDR3 comprises 15 residues. After removal of 3 bases from V and 1 base from J, the junction contained 4 bases not matched to a gene. Per germline, CDR1 KGHSH and CDR2 LQKENI. The CDR3 region is CASSPGQGPNTEAFF. CDR3 coding DNA: TGTGCCAGCTCACCCGGACAGGGCCCGAACACTGAAGCTTTCTTT.

The chain's CDR3 is CASSRPQGATYEQYF. DNA of the CDR3: TGCGCCAGCAGCCGCCCGCAGGGGGCGACCTACGAGCAGTACTTC. The chain is built from TRBV5-1 and TRBJ2-7; 8 bases line up with TRBD1. CDR3 size: 15 residues. Germline V gene sequence: CDR1 SGHRS, CDR2 YFSETQ. V lost 4 bases, J lost 2 bases, and 8 bases stayed unmatched. The full variable domain, rest sourced from reference TRBV5-1 and TRBJ2-7, is KAGVTQTPRYLIKTRGQQVTLSCSPISGHRSVSWYQQTPGQGLQFLFEYFSETQRNKGNFPGRFSGRQFSNSRSEMNVSTLELGDSALYLCASSRPQGATYEQYFGPGTRLTVT.

V and J are TRBV20-1 and TRBJ1-2; a possible D gene is TRBD1 (5 bases). This CDR3 has 11 residues. V lost 4 bases and J 8 bases, leaving 11 bases between the germline ends. CDR1 and CDR2 from the germline V gene are DFQATT and SNEGSKA (reference sequence). CDR3 loop: CSATQGRGYTF. As DNA, the CDR3 is TGCAGTGCTACCCAGGGCCGGGGCTACACCTTC.

The gene calls are TRBV19 and TRBJ1-1; 8 bases are shared with TRBD1. Germline trimming cut 5 bases from V and 6 bases from J; bases unmatched to any gene: 5. Looked up from germline, CDR1 is LNHDA and CDR2 is SQIVND (reference sequence). The CDR3 runs to 13 residues. CDR3 in amino acids: CASSAGQAAEAFF. Written as DNA, the CDR3 is TGTGCCAGTAGTGCGGGACAGGCCGCTGAAGCTTTCTTT.

The rearrangement uses TRBV19 and TRBJ2-5; either TRBD1 or TRBD2 may fit D (5 bases each). Germline loops: CDR1 LNHDA, CDR2 SQIVND (reference sequence). The length of the CDR3 is 15 residues. V lost 6 bases, J lost 5 bases, and 19 bases lay in between. The CDR3 sequence is CASSHERAGTETQYF. In DNA form, the CDR3 reads TGTGCCAGTAGCCACGAAAGGGCAGGGACGGAGACCCAGTACTTC.

CDR3 region: CASTPSFRGQLYEAFF. For the CDR3, the DNA is TGCGCCAGCACACCTTCCTTCCGGGGACAGCTCTATGAAGCTTTCTTT. The chain recombines TRBV4-3 with TRBJ1-1; 7 bases fit TRBD1. This CDR3 has 16 residues. J lost 7 bases, V lost 7 bases, and 18 bases had no gene match. Germline CDR1 LGHNA, CDR2 YSLEER.

The chain joins TRBV5-6 to TRBJ2-1; D gene unclear. The germline gives CDR1 SGHDT, CDR2 YYEEEE. CDR3 length: 14 residues. V shed 5 bases and J shed 0 bases, with 9 bases lying between them. CDR3 sequence (DNA): TGTGCCAGCAGTCCTCTTAACTCCTACAATGAGCAGTTCTTC. Residues: CASSPLNSYNEQFF.

This sequence joins TRBV9 and TRBJ1-2; TRBD1 might be the D (5 bases). Germline CDR1 SGDLS, CDR2 YYNGEE. V lost 4 bases, J lost 4 bases, and 20 bases lay in between. This CDR3 has 16 amino acids. For the CDR3, the DNA is TGTGCCAGCAGCCGTAACACTAGGCAGGGCATCTATGGCTACACCTTC. It is translated as CASSRNTRQGIYGYTF.

CDR3 coding DNA: TGTGCCAGCTCACCAACTAGCGGGGGAGACTCCTACGAGCAGTACTTC. The encoded protein is CASSPTSGGDSYEQYF. This chain uses TRBV18 with TRBJ2-7, with 11 bases aligning to TRBD2. The ends lost 2 bases at V and 0 bases at J; junction bases unmatched: 3. The CDR3 covers 16 residues. Germline V gives CDR1 KGHSH, CDR2 LQKENI.

The chain has TRBV6-5 and TRBJ1-1, with D unclear. Trimming stripped 2 bases from V and 4 bases from J, with 8 bases between. The CDR3 is 13 residues long. CDR1 and CDR2 (germline): MNHEY, SVGAGI. CDR3 bases: TGTGCCAGCAGTTACGGCCGCAGCACTGAAGCTTTCTTT. Translated: CASSYGRSTEAFF.

The chain carries TRBV18 and TRBJ2-7; D may be TRBD1 (5 bases). Trimming cost V 1 base and J 6 bases, with 7 bases left between them. This CDR3 has 12 residues. CDR1 and CDR2 (germline): KGHSH, LQKENI. The CDR3 sequence: CASSPRGPEQYF. DNA for the CDR3: TGTGCCAGCTCACCACGGGGCCCCGAGCAGTACTTC.

CDR3: CAWRRGYGYTF. CDR3 nucleotide sequence: TGTGCCTGGAGGCGCGGCTATGGCTACACCTTC. The rearrangement uses TRBV30 and TRBJ1-2; no reliable D call. V was pared by 3 bases and J by 4 bases, with 6 bases between. From germline, CDR1 is GTSNPN and CDR2 SVGIG (reference sequence). The length of the CDR3 is 11 residues.

V and J are TRBV5-4 and TRBJ2-1; 12 bases match TRBD2. The CDR3 has 17 residues. J was trimmed by 12 bases and V by 4 bases; bases with no gene match: 17. CDR1 is SGHNT, CDR2 YYREEE, per germline (reference sequence). The CDR3 DNA sequence: TGTGCCAGCAGCCCCAGCCCCGCTCCTACTAGCGGGGGGTGGCAGTTCTTC. This sequence encodes CASSPSPAPTSGGWQFF.

This chain uses TRBV7-6 with TRBJ2-2, with 7 bases matching TRBD1. The CDR3 covers 15 residues. CDR1 and CDR2 from the germline V gene are SGHVS and FNYEAQ. Losses at the gene ends were 3 bases for V and 0 bases for J; bases not matched to a gene: 1. In DNA form, the CDR3 reads TGTGCCAGCAGCTTGGGGACAGCGAACACCGGGGAGCTGTTTTTT. This codes for CASSLGTANTGELFF.

The chain links TRBV6-6 to TRBJ2-3; the D gene is possibly TRBD1 (5 bases). The CDR3 runs to 16 residues. The V end was cut by 6 bases, the J end by 6 bases, with 22 bases between. Looked up from germline, CDR1 is MNHNY and CDR2 is SVGAGI (reference sequence). The CDR3 loop is CASSPLGAAADDTQYF. The CDR3 DNA is TGTGCCAGCAGCCCCCTAGGGGCAGCCGCCGATGATACGCAGTATTTT.

This clone was seen only once. This chain uses TRBV27 with TRBJ1-3; weak D call: TRBD1 (6 bases). Trimming left V 6 bases short and J 0 bases short, with 12 bases between. The CDR3 runs 15 residues. Germline assignment: CDR1 MNHEY and CDR2 SMNVEV (reference sequence). The CDR3 nucleotides are TGTGCCAGCAGAGCGGACAGAGCCTCTGGAAACACCATATATTTT. It codes for CASRADRASGNTIYF.

V gene TRBV7-9 combines with J gene TRBJ2-1; the D gene is possibly TRBD2 (5 bases). Per the germline V gene, CDR1 is SEHNR and CDR2 is FQNEAQ (reference sequence). CDR3 length: 17 residues. The V end was cut by 1 base, the J end by 6 bases, with 19 bases between. This CDR3 reads CASSLGARLGRGNEQFF. CDR3 coding DNA: TGTGCCAGCAGCTTAGGAGCGAGATTGGGGAGAGGCAATGAGCAGTTCTTC.